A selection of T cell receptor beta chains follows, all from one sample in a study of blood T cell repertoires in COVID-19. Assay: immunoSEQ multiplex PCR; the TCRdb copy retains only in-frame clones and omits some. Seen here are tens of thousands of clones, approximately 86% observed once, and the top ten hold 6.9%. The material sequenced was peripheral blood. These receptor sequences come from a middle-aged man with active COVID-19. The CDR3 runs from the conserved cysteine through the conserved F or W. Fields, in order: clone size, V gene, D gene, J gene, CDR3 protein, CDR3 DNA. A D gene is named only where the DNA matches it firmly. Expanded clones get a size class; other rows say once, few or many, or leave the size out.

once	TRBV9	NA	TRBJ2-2	CASSPTPGKDTGELFF	TGTGCCAGCAGCCCCACCCCGGGGAAAGACACCGGGGAGCTGTTTTTT
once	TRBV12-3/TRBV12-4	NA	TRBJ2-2	CASSLATGELFF	TGTGCCAGCAGTTTGGCCACCGGGGAGCTGTTTTTT
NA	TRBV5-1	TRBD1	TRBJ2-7	CASSSGTALSYEQYF	TGCGCCAGCAGCTCAGGGACAGCCCTTTCCTACGAGCAGTACTTC
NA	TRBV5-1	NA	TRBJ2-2	CASSLVPDTGELFF	TGCGCCAGCAGCTTGGTTCCCGACACCGGGGAGCTGTTTTTT
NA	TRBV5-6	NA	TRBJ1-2	CASSLFGGYTF	TGTGCCAGCAGCCTTTTTGGCGGCTACACCTTC
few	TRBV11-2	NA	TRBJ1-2	CASSLGTDFGYTF	TGTGCCAGCAGCTTAGGGACAGATTTTGGCTACACCTTC
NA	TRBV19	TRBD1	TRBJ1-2	CASREGGTGVGGYTF	TGTGCCAGTAGGGAAGGCGGGACAGGGGTTGGCGGCTACACCTTC
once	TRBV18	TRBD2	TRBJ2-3	CASSPGRSGGRTDTQYF	TGTGCCAGCTCTCCGGGTCGTAGCGGGGGCCGCACAGATACGCAGTATTTT
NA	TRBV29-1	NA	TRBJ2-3	CSVSRERFTSTDTQYF	TGCAGCGTTTCACGGGAGCGGTTCACTAGCACAGATACGCAGTATTTT
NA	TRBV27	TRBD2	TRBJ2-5	CASSPKREVGETQYF	TGTGCCAGCAGTCCGAAGCGGGAGGTAGGGGAGACCCAGTACTTC
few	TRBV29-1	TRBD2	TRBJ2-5	CSVSRGTSGIQETQYF	TGCAGCGTTTCCAGAGGGACTAGCGGGATTCAAGAGACCCAGTACTTC
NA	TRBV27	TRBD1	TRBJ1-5	CASSENRGGNQPQHF	TGTGCCAGCAGTGAAAACAGGGGCGGCAATCAGCCCCAGCATTTT
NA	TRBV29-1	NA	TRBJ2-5	CSVAKGQTQETQYF	TGCAGCGTTGCTAAAGGACAGACCCAAGAGACCCAGTACTTC
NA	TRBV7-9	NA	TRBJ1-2	CASSLAGASNGYTF	TGTGCCAGCAGCTTAGCGGGGGCGTCAAATGGCTACACCTTC